This T cell receptor (beta chain) was recorded in a study of blood T cell repertoires in COVID-19 (dated by TCRdb to 2018 to 2021). About the investigation overall: Collaborator samples came from the United States, Italy and Spain and covered acute and convalescent phases of COVID-19. The material from the prospective study consisted of cDNA or gDNA derived from T cells, B-cell-depleted T cells, or PBMCs. Sample metadata almost always included a de-identified subject ID, COVID-19 status, age in years and sex. A freely available public database, intended as a resource for researchers studying the immune response to SARS-CoV-2, is where the repertoires were released. Samples were obtained from the ongoing ImmuneRACE study (first 160 participants) and from approximately 1,200 subjects provided by 6 global collaborators. Where available, HLA class I and class II types were taken from metadata supplied by the sample provider and were not determined by assay-based typing. The dataset comprised deeply sampled blood TCRbeta repertoires from subjects exposed to, actively infected with, or recovered from COVID-19.

Whole blood was collected in K2EDTA tubes by collaborating institutions according to the institutions' own protocols. Collaborator samples were shipped for TCRbeta analysis as frozen whole blood, isolated PBMCs, or DNA extracted from either sample type. The CDR3, cysteine through phenylalanine, is 14 amino acids long. The entry retains the CDR3 DNA only, 42 bases that are in frame from base 1. The immunoSEQ Assay, a bias-controlled multiplex PCR, was used to amplify TCRbeta CDR3 regions from genomic DNA. On the study's bioinformatics: The number of nucleated cells in each sample was estimated from the amplification of reference gene primers within the assay. Sequence reads were collapsed and filtered to measure the absolute abundance of every unique TCRbeta CDR3 rearrangement. For each sample, productive Simpson clonality was calculated as the square root of Simpson's diversity index across productive rearrangements. TCRdb re-hosts the immuneACCESS table, in-frame sequences only. Its copies lack some clones; in the studies checked, an unresolved V gene accounts for under half of them, and the cause for the rest is not known. V, J and clone size are taken as reported in that table, and D and trimming were inferred from the DNA itself. The sample yields approximately 390,000 clones; around 90% were counted once. The biggest ten clones account for about 6.5% of the sample.

A remark on this clone: The antigen it recognizes is unknown. The input lacks base qualities; no much larger clone sits a single base away.

Summary of the overall study and its limitations: The amount of clinical and demographic metadata varied by source and participant and was provided uncurated.

The V gene is TRBV21-1 and the J gene is TRBJ2-7; TRBD1 is the table's D call and was not checked against the DNA. TRBV21-1 is an annotated pseudogene. Source material: peripheral blood. The origin of this receptor is a young man with active or convalescent COVID-19. CDR3 reads: CASTPGQGNHEQYF. The DNA sequence is TGTGCCAGCACCCCGGGACAGGGTAACCACGAGCAGTACTTC.